A single T cell receptor (beta chain) is shown here with its context. Stated time point: sample taken at primary tumor resection. Donation came from 70 or so patients with untreated early-stage non-small cell lung cancer. This sample is drawn from a study of spatial heterogeneity in lung cancer. CDR1 and CDR2 from the germline V gene are KGHDR and SFDVKD. V lost 10 bases and J 0 bases, leaving 4 bases between the germline ends. The CDR3 is made up of 11 amino acids. TCRdb fed the 5' RACE reads into MiXCR, producing one record per CDR3 protein. The table has 60,000 to 90,000 distinct CDR3 sequences, 7.5% to 9.5% seen once.

The V gene is TRBV24-1, the J gene TRBJ2-3; D gene unclear. Sequencing was performed on PBMCs, taken at surgery. This clonotype was obtained from a male donor with early-stage non-small cell lung cancer. The CDR3 DNA sequence: TGTGCCACGGAGAGCACAGATACGCAGTATTTT. Protein sequence: CATESTDTQYF.